Shown below are 24 T cell receptor beta chains from a single sample sequenced in a study of CD8 T cells in Susac syndrome. Random hexamers were used to reverse transcribe an amount of roughly 0.45 to 1 ug RNA. One entry per CDR3 protein results from TCRdb running MiXCR on the immunoSEQ multiplex PCR reads. The table shows 300,000 or so distinct CDR3 sequences, with around 90% occurring only once. The material sequenced was CD4+ T cells from PBMCs. These receptors were collected from a human donor with multiple sclerosis.

This clonotype was seen once. V and J are TRBV4-3 and TRBJ2-5, with 10 bases lining up with TRBD2. With 1 base clipped from V and 6 bases from J, the junction kept 8 bases outside the gene matches. The CDR3 is made up of 16 amino acids. Germline CDR1 LGHNA, CDR2 YSLEER. Here the CDR3 reads CASSQVLAGEGKTQYF. DNA of the CDR3: TGCGCCAGCAGCCAAGTCCTAGCGGGAGAAGGAAAGACCCAGTACTTC.

This rearrangement joins TRBV6-6 to TRBJ2-7, with 12 bases matching TRBD1. V lost 6 bases, J lost 0 bases, and 0 bases stayed unmatched. CDR3 length equals 14 residues. Germline lookup yields CDR1 MNHNY and CDR2 SVGAGI (reference sequence). The CDR3 is CASRGQGASYEQYF. The CDR3 DNA reads TGTGCCAGCAGGGGACAGGGGGCCTCCTACGAGCAGTACTTC.

This rearrangement joins TRBV7-2 to TRBJ1-5; D remains ambiguous. Germline CDR1 and CDR2: SGHTA and FQGNSA. The CDR3 covers 15 residues. Trimming left V 5 bases short and J 1 base short, with 12 bases between. CDR3: CASSTSRESNQPQHF. Written as DNA, the CDR3 is TGTGCCAGCAGCACTAGTAGGGAGAGCAATCAGCCCCAGCATTTT. Full variable domain (rest looked up from reference TRBV7-2 and TRBJ1-5): GAGVSQSPSNKVTEKGKDVELRCDPISGHTALYWYRQSLGQGLEFLIYFQGNSAPDKSGLPSDRFSAERTGGSVSTLTIQRTQQEDSAVYLCASSTSRESNQPQHFGDGTRLSIL.

J is TRBJ2-1 and V is TRBV3-1, with 9 bases matching TRBD2. CDR1 and CDR2 from the germline V gene are LGHDT and YNNKEL (reference sequence). The CDR3 is made up of 16 amino acids. V shed 1 base and J 4 bases; nucleotides not matched to a gene: 5. The CDR3: CASSQGWTSAYNEQFF. The CDR3 DNA reads TGTGCCAGCAGCCAAGGTTGGACTAGCGCTTACAATGAGCAGTTCTTC.

The chain has TRBV2 and TRBJ2-1; no firm D call. Germline V gives CDR1 SNHLY, CDR2 FYNNEI. The CDR3 spans 12 residues. V was pared by 6 bases and J by 5 bases, with 8 bases between. The CDR3 DNA reads TGTGCCAGCAGGAGCAATGACAATGAGCAGTTCTTC. This codes for CASRSNDNEQFF.

This sequence joins TRBV14 and TRBJ1-4; D perhaps matches TRBD1 (6 bases). Trimming stripped 4 bases from V and 0 bases from J, with 24 bases between. The CDR3 sequence is 20 residues long. The germline CDR1 and CDR2 sequences are SGHDN and FVKESK. The DNA of the CDR3 is TGTGCCAGCAGCCGGCTACGCGGGACACCTCGGACAACAACTAATGAAAAACTGTTTTTT. Its translation is CASSRLRGTPRTTTNEKLFF.

The chain couples TRBV14 to TRBJ1-1; a possible D gene is TRBD1 (6 bases). This CDR3 contains 16 residues. CDR1 is SGHDN, CDR2 FVKESK, per germline. V lost 0 bases, J lost 4 bases, and 15 bases lay in between. CDR3 nucleotides: TGTGCCAGCAGCCAAGAAGGGGGGGACCGCGGCACTGAAGCTTTCTTT. Translation gives CASSQEGGDRGTEAFF.

CDR3 in DNA: TGTGCCAGCTCAGACACGGGACTAGCGGGAGGAACTGAGCAGTTCTTC. Protein: CASSDTGLAGGTEQFF. This chain links TRBV18 with TRBJ2-1; 15 bases line up with TRBD2. CDR1 and CDR2 (germline): KGHSH, LQKENI. This CDR3 region has 16 residues. After removal of 5 bases from V and 9 bases from J, the junction contained 8 bases not matched to a gene. Full variable domain (outside the CDR3, taken from reference TRBV18 and TRBJ2-1): NAGVMQNPRHLVRRRGQEARLRCSPMKGHSHVYWYRQLPEEGLKFMVYLQKENIIDESGMPKERFSAEFPKEGPSILRIQQVVRGDSAAYFCASSDTGLAGGTEQFFGPGTRLTVL.

The rearrangement uses TRBV4-1 and TRBJ2-7, with TRBD1 matching over 9 bases. CDR1 is MGHRA, CDR2 YSYEKL, per germline. The J segment lost 5 bases and the V segment lost 1 base, leaving 9 bases of the junction unmatched. The CDR3 runs 16 residues. In DNA form, the CDR3 reads TGCGCCAGCAGCCAAGGACTAGACAGGGGGAGCGACGAGCAGTACTTC. Its translation is CASSQGLDRGSDEQYF.

V is TRBV5-5 and J is TRBJ2-2; D remains unclear. V was trimmed by 6 bases and J by 5 bases, leaving 14 bases between them. This CDR3 spans 14 amino acids. The germline gives CDR1 SGHKS, CDR2 YYEKEE (reference sequence). The CDR3 DNA reads TGTGCCAGCACTCCTGGGTTGGTAACCGGGGAGCTGTTTTTT. Translation: CASTPGLVTGELFF.

V gene TRBV10-3 combines with J gene TRBJ2-1; TRBD1 agrees at 7 bases. Trimming removed 10 bases from V and 6 bases from J; junction bases left unmatched: 9. CDR3 length equals 13 residues. Germline V CDR1 and CDR2: ENHRY, SYGVKD. CDR3 DNA sequence: TGTGCCACCGAGGCCTCAGGGGGCAATGAGCAGTTCTTC. This sequence encodes CATEASGGNEQFF.

The V and J genes are TRBV4-2 and TRBJ2-5; 7 bases agree with TRBD2. Germline assignment: CDR1 LGHNA and CDR2 YNFKEQ. The CDR3 totals 15 residues. J lost 1 base, V lost 2 bases, and 4 bases had no gene match. The CDR3 bases are TGTGCCAGCAGCCAACAAAGCGGGGCCCAAGAGACCCAGTACTTC. It yields the protein CASSQQSGAQETQYF.

The chain employs TRBV10-3 and TRBJ2-3; the D is unclear. The germline gives CDR1 ENHRY, CDR2 SYGVKD. Trimming took 0 bases from V and 6 from J, leaving 10 bases between them. The CDR3 is made up of 14 amino acids. This CDR3 is CAISESTTPDTQYF. Here the CDR3 DNA reads TGTGCCATCAGTGAGTCGACGACCCCGGATACGCAGTATTTT.

The chain uses TRBV7-2 and TRBJ1-4; TRBD1 aligns across 7 bases. Losses at the gene ends were 5 bases for V and 5 bases for J; bases not matched to a gene: 11. Germline V gene lookup returns CDR1 SGHTA and CDR2 FQGNSA. This CDR3 is 16 amino acids long. The CDR3 sequence: CASSPQGGDWNEKLFF. The CDR3 DNA reads TGTGCCAGCAGCCCGCAGGGGGGCGACTGGAATGAAAAACTGTTTTTT. Full variable domain (missing parts from reference TRBV7-2 and TRBJ1-4): GAGVSQSPSNKVTEKGKDVELRCDPISGHTALYWYRQSLGQGLEFLIYFQGNSAPDKSGLPSDRFSAERTGGSVSTLTIQRTQQEDSAVYLCASSPQGGDWNEKLFFGSGTQLSVL.

A remark on this clonotype: Relative to the germline gene, one junction end is altered; a read error may explain this. CDR3 sequence: CASNLLAGGPDTQYF. The CDR3 region has the DNA TGTGCCAGCAACTTACTAGCGGGGGGCCCAGATACGCAGTATTTT. The rearrangement joins TRBV7-8 to TRBJ2-3; TRBD2 aligns across 12 bases. Germline lookup yields CDR1 SGHVS and CDR2 FQNEAQ. This CDR3 is built from 15 residues.

The chain uses TRBV30 and TRBJ1-6; D is undetermined. CDR1 is GTSNPN, CDR2 SVGIG, per germline (reference sequence). The CDR3 extends over 11 amino acids. Trimming removed 7 bases from V and 8 bases from J, with 9 bases in between. CDR3 region: CASARDSPLHF. CDR3 coding DNA: TGTGCCTCAGCCCGAGATTCACCCCTCCACTTT.

The J gene is TRBJ2-7, the V gene TRBV5-1; TRBD1 might be the D (5 bases). Trimming removed 1 base from V and 5 bases from J, with 13 bases in between. Germline CDR1 reads SGHRS; CDR2 reads YFSETQ. CDR3 length: 14 residues. The CDR3: CASSLLGRVNEQYF. CDR3 in DNA: TGCGCCAGCAGCTTGTTAGGCAGGGTTAACGAGCAGTACTTC.

The J gene is TRBJ1-6, the V gene TRBV7-2; D gene ambiguous. CDR1 is SGHTA and CDR2 is FQGNSA in the germline V gene. CDR3 size: 14 residues. Trimming cost V 0 bases and J 8 bases, with 8 bases left between them. The DNA of the CDR3 is TGTGCCAGCAGCTTAGCGGGCAGATATTCACCCCTCCACTTT. Protein sequence: CASSLAGRYSPLHF.

The chain has TRBV7-2 and TRBJ1-2, with 8 bases identical to TRBD1. Germline assignment: CDR1 SGHTA and CDR2 FQGNSA. The CDR3 is 13 amino acids. V was pared by 5 bases and J by 5 bases, with 4 bases of the junction left unmatched. The DNA for the CDR3 is TGTGCCAGCAGCCAGACAGGGGCGTATGGCTACACCTTC. Its translation: CASSQTGAYGYTF.

This chain uses TRBV11-2 with TRBJ2-5; the match to TRBD2 covers 8 bases. Per the germline V gene, CDR1 is SGHAT and CDR2 is FQNNGV. J gave up 5 bases and V 3 bases, and 11 bases lay outside the gene matches. The CDR3 has 16 amino acids. Here the CDR3 reads CASSFGVAGGWETQYF. CDR3 nucleotides: TGTGCCAGCAGCTTCGGCGTGGCGGGAGGTTGGGAGACCCAGTACTTC.

The chain joins TRBV30 to TRBJ2-7; weak D call: TRBD1 (7 bases). V was cut by 0 bases and J by 6 bases, with 15 bases left in between. The germline gives CDR1 GTSNPN, CDR2 SVGIG (reference sequence). The CDR3 runs 14 residues. This CDR3 reads CAWSVGRGTPEQYF. The CDR3, as DNA: TGTGCCTGGAGTGTCGGCAGGGGGACTCCCGAGCAGTACTTC.

The chain combines TRBV12-3 or TRBV12-4 with TRBJ2-2; 8 bases are a match to TRBD2. J was trimmed by 7 bases and V by 5 bases; bases with no gene match: 9. CDR3 size: 15 residues. CDR3 in amino acids: CASSVKRELGGELFF. CDR3 sequence (DNA): TGTGCCAGCAGTGTTAAGCGGGAGTTGGGCGGGGAGCTGTTTTTT.

The V and J genes are TRBV7-2 and TRBJ1-4; no reliable D call. The CDR3 contains 14 residues. V dropped 6 bases and J dropped 8 bases, with 16 bases sitting between them. Germline CDR1 reads SGHTA; CDR2 reads FQGNSA. The CDR3 loop reads CASRLSLREEKLFF. CDR3 sequence (DNA): TGTGCCAGCAGGCTTAGTTTGAGAGAGGAAAAACTGTTTTTT. Using reference TRBV7-2 and TRBJ1-4 for the parts outside the CDR3, the full variable domain is GAGVSQSPSNKVTEKGKDVELRCDPISGHTALYWYRQSLGQGLEFLIYFQGNSAPDKSGLPSDRFSAERTGGSVSTLTIQRTQQEDSAVYLCASRLSLREEKLFFGSGTQLSVL.

The genes are TRBV4-1 and TRBJ1-2; D ambiguous. The CDR3 sequence is 16 residues long. Germline CDR1 and CDR2: MGHRA and YSYEKL. Trimming removed 2 bases at V and 4 bases at J, with 17 bases between. CDR3 amino acids: CASSQLGLADGYGYTF. The CDR3 nucleotides are TGCGCCAGCAGCCAACTTGGTTTGGCCGATGGCTATGGCTACACCTTC.